The present entry profiles one T cell receptor beta chain with its context. Its antigen is currently unknown. These data belong to a study of blood T cells in healthy people across ages. Through a sample-barcoded 5' primer and a J-beta primer mix, a second PCR was run for roughly 6 to 11 cycles. TCRdb used MiXCR to reprocess the 5' RACE reads, holding one entry per CDR3 protein. The sample lists 1 million or so distinct CDR3 sequences; about 23% were seen once. The study, taken as a whole, reports: Naive and antigen-experienced cells were not separated, limiting conclusive comparison. More naive CD4+ cells and higher diversity marked long-lived donors relative to aged donors.

V gave up 0 bases and J gave up 0 bases; unmatched junction bases: 7. The CDR3 extends over 17 amino acids. The same sample was also studied in work on T cells of mothers and their children.

This sequence originates from a girl aged 2-10 years in good health. The chain recombines TRBV23-1 with TRBJ1-1; the match to TRBD1 covers 7 bases. TRBV23-1 carries the ORF label, with uncertain function. Sequences were obtained from blood. CDR3 in amino acids: CASSQSNTGVMNTEAFF. CDR3 coding DNA: TGCGCCAGCAGTCAATCTAATACAGGGGTTATGAACACTGAAGCTTTCTTT.